This T cell receptor (beta chain) was found in a study of blood T cells in healthy people across ages. A J-beta primer mix and a sample-barcoded 5' primer were used in a second PCR of about 7 to 11 cycles. TCRdb reprocessed the 5' RACE reads via MiXCR and lists one record per CDR3 protein. Of some 1.5 million distinct CDR3 sequences in the sample, 28% were seen once. The germline V gene has CDR1 MNHEY and CDR2 SVGAGI. Trimming took 2 bases from V and 6 from J, leaving 10 bases between them. The CDR3 spans 13 residues. The genes are TRBV6-5 and TRBJ1-1; maybe TRBD1 (6 bases). Source material: blood. The sequence was obtained from a woman in her twenties or thirties in good health. The CDR3 region is CASSYHREAEAFF. The CDR3, as DNA: TGTGCCAGCAGTTACCACAGGGAGGCTGAAGCTTTCTTT.